Sample share makes the clone carrying this T cell receptor beta chain medium-sized. Trimming took off 3 bases at V and 6 bases at J, with 17 bases between the two ends. The CDR3 has 15 residues. This sample was included in a study of T cells in Graves' hyperthyroidism and ophthalmopathy. Amplified TCR beta CDR3 regions came from RNA transcripts. First-round RT-PCR of the TCR CDR3 relied on the HTBI primer set. TCRdb passed the multiplex PCR reads through MiXCR, listing each CDR3 protein once. The profile shows about 59,000 distinct CDR3 sequences, under 70% of them singletons. Patients with uncontrolled infections, other autoimmune diseases, pregnancy or lactation were excluded.

The rearrangement joins TRBV12-3 or TRBV12-4 to TRBJ1-2, with D perhaps matching TRBD1 (5 bases). Sequencing used blood. The receptor's source is a woman aged 55-70 years with Graves' ophthalmopathy. The DNA for the CDR3 is TGTGCCAGCAGTTTGCTTCCGGGGACCGCAGATGGCTACACCTTC. Encoded protein: CASSLLPGTADGYTF.